The present T cell receptor (beta chain) was sequenced within a study of T cells in Graves' hyperthyroidism and ophthalmopathy. About the research overall: Peripheral blood draws took place at initial diagnosis, ahead of any treatment.

Patients were excluded for uncontrolled infection, other autoimmune disease, pregnancy or lactation. Fresh 10 ml peripheral blood yielded PBMCs. Researchers amplified the TCR beta CDR3 regions from RNA transcripts. HTBI primers drove first-round RT-PCR of the TCR CDR3. TCRdb called the multiplex PCR reads again in MiXCR, with one record for every CDR3 protein. Of more than 650,000 distinct CDR3 sequences listed, roughly 15% are singletons. With regard to this clonotype: Its cognate antigen is unknown.

Study-level results: Most clonotypes that expanded in the thyroid above 0.001 also showed up in blood.

V lost 3 bases and J 0 bases, leaving 7 bases between the germline ends. This CDR3 is 14 amino acids long. CDR1 is SGDLS and CDR2 is YYNGEE in the germline V gene. The J gene is TRBJ2-4, the V gene TRBV9; D is undetermined. The sequence was collected from a woman between 18 and 30 years old with Graves' hyperthyroidism. Source material: blood. This CDR3 reads CASSATIAKNIQYF. CDR3 sequence (DNA): TGTGCCAGCAGCGCGACCATAGCCAAAAACATTCAGTACTTC.